This TCR beta chain was found in a study of control samples from healthy donors and cancer patients. This table comes from immunoSEQ multiplex PCR, and its TCRdb copy is limited to in-frame clones, with some not included. The sample records about 130,000 clones, approximately 91% being singletons. Sequencing was done on a sample of blood. The clonotype comes from a man in his forties or fifties in good health.

Here the CDR3 DNA reads TGTGCCAGCAGTTTATTATTCAATCAGCCCCAGCATTTT. Translating gives CASSLLFNQPQHF. V gene TRBV27 combines with J gene TRBJ1-5; D is unresolved. The V end lost 1 base, the J end lost 3 bases, and 4 bases lay between the germline ends. The CDR3 runs 13 residues. Germline assignment: CDR1 MNHEY and CDR2 SMNVEV (reference sequence).